The subject of this entry is one T cell receptor (beta chain). The sample comes from a study of cytomegalovirus exposure and HLA in healthy donors. The CDR3 is made up of 11 amino acids. The V gene's germline CDR1 is SEHNR and CDR2 FQNEAQ (reference sequence). V was pared by 5 bases and J by 3 bases, with 5 bases between. The PCR was carried out with 60 Vbeta primers and 13 Jbeta primers. Assay: immunoSEQ multiplex PCR; the TCRdb copy retains only in-frame clones and omits some. The sample contains fewer than 150,000 clones, roughly three quarters of which appear only once. Source material: PBMCs. The chain carries TRBV7-9 and TRBJ2-7, with D uncertain. The sequence derives from a man aged 30 to 39 in good health and CMV-seronegative. CDR3 residues: CASSQHYEQYF. CDR3 nucleotides: TGTGCCAGCAGCCAACACTACGAGCAGTACTTC.